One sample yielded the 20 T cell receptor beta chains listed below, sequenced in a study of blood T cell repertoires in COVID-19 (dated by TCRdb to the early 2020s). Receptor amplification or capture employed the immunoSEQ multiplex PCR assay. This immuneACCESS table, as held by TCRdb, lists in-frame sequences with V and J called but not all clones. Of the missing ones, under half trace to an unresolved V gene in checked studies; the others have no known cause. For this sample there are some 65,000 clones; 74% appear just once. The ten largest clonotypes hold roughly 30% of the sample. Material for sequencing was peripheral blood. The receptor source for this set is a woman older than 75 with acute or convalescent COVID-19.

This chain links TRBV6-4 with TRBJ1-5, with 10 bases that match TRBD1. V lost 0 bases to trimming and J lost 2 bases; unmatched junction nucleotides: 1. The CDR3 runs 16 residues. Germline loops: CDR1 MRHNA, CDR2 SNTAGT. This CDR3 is CASSDSGTGGNQPQHF. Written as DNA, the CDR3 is TGTGCCAGCAGTGACTCGGGGACAGGGGGCAATCAGCCCCAGCATTTT.

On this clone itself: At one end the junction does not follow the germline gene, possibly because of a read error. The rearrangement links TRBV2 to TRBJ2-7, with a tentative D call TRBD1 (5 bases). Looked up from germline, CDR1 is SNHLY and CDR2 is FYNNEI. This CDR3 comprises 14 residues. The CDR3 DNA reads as TGTGCCAGCAGAGAAGGGGCCCCCCCGGACGAGCAGTACTTC. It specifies CASREGAPPDEQYF.

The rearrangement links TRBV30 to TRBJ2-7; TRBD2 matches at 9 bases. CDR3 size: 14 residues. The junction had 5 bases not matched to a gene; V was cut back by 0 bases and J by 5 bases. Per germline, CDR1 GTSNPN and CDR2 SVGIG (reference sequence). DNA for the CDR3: TGTGCCTGGAGTGTTGGTAGCGGGAGTAACGAGCAGTACTTC. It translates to CAWSVGSGSNEQYF.

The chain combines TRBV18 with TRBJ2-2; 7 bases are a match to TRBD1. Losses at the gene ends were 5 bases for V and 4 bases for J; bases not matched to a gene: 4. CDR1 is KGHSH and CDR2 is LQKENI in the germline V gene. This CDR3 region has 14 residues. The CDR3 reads CASSNRGTTGELFF. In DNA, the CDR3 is TGTGCCAGCTCAAACAGGGGAACCACCGGGGAGCTGTTTTTT.

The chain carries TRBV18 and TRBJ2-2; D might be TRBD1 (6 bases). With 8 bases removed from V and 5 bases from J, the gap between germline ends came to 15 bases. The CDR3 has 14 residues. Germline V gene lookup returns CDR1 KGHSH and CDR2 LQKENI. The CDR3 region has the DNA TGTGCCAGCCCAGGGGAGTTGAGAACCGGGGAGCTGTTTTTT. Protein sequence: CASPGELRTGELFF.

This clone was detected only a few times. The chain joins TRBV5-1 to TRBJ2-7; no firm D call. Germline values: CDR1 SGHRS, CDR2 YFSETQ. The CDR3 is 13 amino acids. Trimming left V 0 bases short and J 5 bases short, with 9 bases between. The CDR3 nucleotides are TGCGCCAGCAGCTTGGTGGTGGCTGACGAGCAGTACTTC. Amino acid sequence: CASSLVVADEQYF.

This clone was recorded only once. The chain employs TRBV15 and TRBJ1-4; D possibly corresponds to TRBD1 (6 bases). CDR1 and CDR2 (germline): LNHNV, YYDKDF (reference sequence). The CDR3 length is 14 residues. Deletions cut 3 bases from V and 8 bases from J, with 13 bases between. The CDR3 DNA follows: TGTGCCACCAGCAGCCCAGGGGTGTGGGAAAAACTGTTTTTT. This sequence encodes CATSSPGVWEKLFF. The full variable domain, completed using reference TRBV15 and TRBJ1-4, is DAMVIQNPRYQVTQFGKPVTLSCSQTLNHNVMYWYQQKSSQAPKLLFHYYDKDFNNEADTPDNFQSRRPNTSFCFLDIRSPGLGDTAMYLCATSSPGVWEKLFFGSGTQLSVL.

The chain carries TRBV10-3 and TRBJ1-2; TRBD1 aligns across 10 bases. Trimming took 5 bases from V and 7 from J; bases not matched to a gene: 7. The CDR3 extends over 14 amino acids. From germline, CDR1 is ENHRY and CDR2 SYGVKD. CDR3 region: CAISPGQGFSGYTF. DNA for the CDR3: TGTGCCATCAGTCCGGGACAGGGGTTCTCTGGCTACACCTTC.

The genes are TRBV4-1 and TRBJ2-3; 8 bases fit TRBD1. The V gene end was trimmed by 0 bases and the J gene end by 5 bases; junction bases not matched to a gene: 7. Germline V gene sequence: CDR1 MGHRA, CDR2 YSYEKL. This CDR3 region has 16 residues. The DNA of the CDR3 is TGCGCCAGCAGCCAAGATGGGCAGGGGGCTATAGATACGCAGTATTTT. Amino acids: CASSQDGQGAIDTQYF.

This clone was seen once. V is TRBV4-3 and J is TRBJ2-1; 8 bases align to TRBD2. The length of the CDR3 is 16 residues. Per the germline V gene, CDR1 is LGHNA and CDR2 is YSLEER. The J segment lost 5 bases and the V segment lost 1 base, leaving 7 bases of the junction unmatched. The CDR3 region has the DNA TGCGCCAGCAGCCAAGTGGGGCTAGCGGGCAACAATGAGCAGTTCTTC. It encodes CASSQVGLAGNNEQFF.

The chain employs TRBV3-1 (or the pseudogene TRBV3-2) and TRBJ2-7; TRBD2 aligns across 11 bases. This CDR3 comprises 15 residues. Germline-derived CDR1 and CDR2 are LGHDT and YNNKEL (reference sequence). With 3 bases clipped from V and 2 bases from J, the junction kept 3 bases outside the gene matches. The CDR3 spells CASSQGLAEAYEQYF. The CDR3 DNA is TGTGCCAGCAGCCAGGGACTAGCGGAGGCCTACGAGCAGTACTTC.

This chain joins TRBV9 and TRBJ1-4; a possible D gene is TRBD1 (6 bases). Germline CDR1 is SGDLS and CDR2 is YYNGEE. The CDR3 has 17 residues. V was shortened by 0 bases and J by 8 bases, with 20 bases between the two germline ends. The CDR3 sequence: CASSVAGDTFSGEKLFF. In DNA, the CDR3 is TGTGCCAGCAGCGTAGCCGGGGACACTTTCTCGGGGGAAAAACTGTTTTTT.

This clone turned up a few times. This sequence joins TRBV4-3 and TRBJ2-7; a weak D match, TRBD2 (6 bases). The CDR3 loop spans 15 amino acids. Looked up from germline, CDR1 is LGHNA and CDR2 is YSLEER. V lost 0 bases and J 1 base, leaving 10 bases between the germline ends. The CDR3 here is CASSQDREHSYEQYF. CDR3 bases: TGCGCCAGCAGCCAAGATCGGGAGCATTCCTACGAGCAGTACTTC.

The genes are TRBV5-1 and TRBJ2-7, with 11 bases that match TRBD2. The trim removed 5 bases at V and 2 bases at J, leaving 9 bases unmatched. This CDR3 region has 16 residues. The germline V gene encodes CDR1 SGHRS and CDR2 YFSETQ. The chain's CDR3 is CASSGASGRTTYEQYF. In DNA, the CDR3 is TGCGCCAGCAGTGGGGCTAGCGGGAGGACCACCTACGAGCAGTACTTC.

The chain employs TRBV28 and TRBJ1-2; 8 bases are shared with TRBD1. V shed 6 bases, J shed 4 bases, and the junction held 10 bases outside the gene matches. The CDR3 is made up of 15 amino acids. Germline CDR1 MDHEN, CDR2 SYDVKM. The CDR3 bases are TGTGCCAGCAGGGCCGAGGACAGGGTTCTCTATGGCTACACCTTC. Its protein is CASRAEDRVLYGYTF.

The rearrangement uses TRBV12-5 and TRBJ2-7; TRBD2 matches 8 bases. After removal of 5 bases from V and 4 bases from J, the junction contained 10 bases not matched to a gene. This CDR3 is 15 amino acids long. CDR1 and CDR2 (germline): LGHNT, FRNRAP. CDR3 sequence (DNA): TGTGCTAGTGGTCCCTCCCGGGAGGGCAGGTACGAGCAGTACTTC. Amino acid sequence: CASGPSREGRYEQYF.

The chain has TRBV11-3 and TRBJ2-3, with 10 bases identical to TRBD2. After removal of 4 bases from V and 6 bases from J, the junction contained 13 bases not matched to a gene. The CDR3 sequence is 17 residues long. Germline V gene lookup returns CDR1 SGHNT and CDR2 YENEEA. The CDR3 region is CASSSPRVSGRADTQYF. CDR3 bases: TGTGCCAGCAGCTCCCCCCGGGTGAGCGGGAGGGCGGATACGCAGTATTTT.

CDR3 sequence reads: CASSPTGRNTIYF. DNA for the CDR3: TGTGCCAGCTCACCGACAGGGAGAAACACCATATATTTT. The rearrangement joins TRBV18 to TRBJ1-3; 7 bases align to TRBD1. The CDR3 has 13 residues. Germline CDR1 is KGHSH and CDR2 is LQKENI. Trimming took 3 bases from V and 5 from J; bases not matched to a gene: 1.

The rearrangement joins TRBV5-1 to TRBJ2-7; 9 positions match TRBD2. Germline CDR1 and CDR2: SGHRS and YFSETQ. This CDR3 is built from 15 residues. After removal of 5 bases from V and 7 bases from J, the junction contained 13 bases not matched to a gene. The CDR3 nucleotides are TGCGCCAGCAGTAGTGTAGTGGGTCTAGCGGGGGAGCAGTACTTC. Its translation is CASSSVVGLAGEQYF.

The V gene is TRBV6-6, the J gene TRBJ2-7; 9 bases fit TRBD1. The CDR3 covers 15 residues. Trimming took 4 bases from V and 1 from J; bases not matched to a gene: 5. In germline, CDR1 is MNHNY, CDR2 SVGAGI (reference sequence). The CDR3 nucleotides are TGTGCCAGCAGTTCCGACAGGGGGTTTTCCTACGAGCAGTACTTC. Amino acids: CASSSDRGFSYEQYF.